Below are 29 T cell receptor beta chains sequenced from a single sample in a study of technical replicates of blood from a handful of donors. Profiled with immunoSEQ multiplex PCR; TCRdb holds only in-frame clones, not every one. Among some 87,000 clones listed, 96% were seen once. The sequencing sample was made of T cells isolated from PBMCs. These receptors originate from a human donor in good health.

CDR3: CASSQGQGLGNTEAFF. CDR3 DNA: TGTGCCAGCAGCCAAGGACAGGGATTGGGTAACACTGAAGCTTTCTTT. The V and J genes are TRBV4-2 and TRBJ1-1; TRBD1 aligns across 7 bases. Germline V gene data show CDR1 as LGHNA and CDR2 as YNFKEQ. V trimming: 1 base; J trimming: 2 bases; junction bases outside the gene matches: 7. The CDR3 loop spans 16 amino acids.

This chain joins TRBV6-5 and TRBJ2-1, with D possibly being TRBD1 (6 bases). CDR1 MNHEY and CDR2 SVGAGI come from the germline V gene. Trimming stripped 7 bases from V and 6 bases from J, with 13 bases between. The CDR3 is 13 amino acids. In nucleotides, the CDR3 is TGTGCCAGCATTAACAGGGAGAGCAATGAGCAGTTCTTC. Its protein is CASINRESNEQFF.

The V and J genes are TRBV27 and TRBJ2-1, with 7 bases identical to TRBD2. CDR3 length equals 15 residues. Germline lookup yields CDR1 MNHEY and CDR2 SMNVEV (reference sequence). Trimming cost V 2 bases and J 8 bases; bases outside gene matches: 9. CDR3 sequence: CASSLGLGGLDEQFF. CDR3 nucleotide sequence: TGTGCCAGCAGTTTAGGACTGGGAGGGTTGGATGAGCAGTTCTTC.

The V and J genes are TRBV11-2 and TRBJ1-1, with no clear D. CDR3 length: 13 amino acids. V lost 6 bases to trimming and J lost 6 bases, with 14 bases between them. Germline CDR1 and CDR2: SGHAT and FQNNGV. In DNA, the CDR3 is TGTGCCAGCAGGCTTAGCCAAGGTTCTGAAGCTTTCTTT. It yields the protein CASRLSQGSEAFF.

The V and J genes are TRBV10-2 and TRBJ2-2, with D perhaps TRBD2 (5 bases). V was clipped by 6 bases and J by 10 bases, with 12 bases between them. CDR1 WSHSY and CDR2 SAAADI come from the germline V gene. The CDR3 extends over 12 amino acids. The CDR3 protein is CASRAVSMELFF. As DNA, the CDR3 is TGCGCCAGCAGAGCGGTCTCGATGGAGCTGTTTTTT.

The chain uses TRBV9 and TRBJ2-7, with D possibly being TRBD1 (6 bases). The CDR3 contains 15 residues. V was cut by 2 bases and J by 0 bases, with 12 bases left in between. The germline V gene encodes CDR1 SGDLS and CDR2 YYNGEE. The CDR3 region has the DNA TGTGCCAGCAGCGTCGGACAGTGGAGCTCCTACGAGCAGTACTTC. Its translation: CASSVGQWSSYEQYF.

The CDR3 is CASFPTNSDTQYF. The CDR3 DNA is TGCGCCAGCTTCCCTACTAATTCAGATACGCAGTATTTT. This chain links TRBV23-1 with TRBJ2-3, with D unclear. TRBV23-1 is an ORF, and what it does is uncertain. The CDR3 covers 13 residues. V was clipped by 8 bases and J by 4 bases, with 13 bases between them.

V usage is TRBV10-3 and J usage is TRBJ2-3, with D unresolved. The CDR3 spans 14 residues. Trimming took 4 bases from V and 2 from J, leaving 10 bases between them. CDR1 and CDR2 from the germline V gene are ENHRY and SYGVKD. The CDR3: CAISGSEHTDTQYF. The CDR3 bases are TGTGCCATCAGTGGCAGCGAGCACACAGATACGCAGTATTTT.

The rearrangement joins TRBV6-5 to TRBJ1-1; maybe TRBD1 (6 bases). Germline loops: CDR1 MNHEY, CDR2 SVGAGI. The V end was cut by 6 bases, the J end by 3 bases, with 14 bases between. This CDR3 is built from 14 residues. In DNA form, the CDR3 reads TGTGCCAGCAGAACAGGGCTAGGTCACACTGAAGCTTTCTTT. Translating it yields CASRTGLGHTEAFF.

This sequence joins TRBV7-6 and TRBJ1-3, with D perhaps matching TRBD1 (6 bases). The V gene lost 5 bases and the J gene lost 3 bases, with 14 bases spanning the gap. Per the germline V gene, CDR1 is SGHVS and CDR2 is FNYEAQ. The CDR3 totals 15 residues. DNA of the CDR3: TGTGCCAGCAGCCTTGACAGGTTCGGTGGAAACACCATATATTTT. It yields the protein CASSLDRFGGNTIYF.

The CDR3 sequence: CASSARRDRWGYGYTF. Written as DNA, the CDR3 is TGTGCCAGCAGCGCCCGCCGGGACAGGTGGGGCTATGGCTACACCTTC. The J gene is TRBJ1-2, the V gene TRBV7-6; 8 bases are a match to TRBD1. Trimming cost V 5 bases and J 4 bases; bases outside gene matches: 12. Germline CDR1 is SGHVS and CDR2 is FNYEAQ. This CDR3 has 16 residues.

This sequence joins TRBV19 and TRBJ1-1; TRBD1 might be the D (5 bases). CDR3 length: 13 amino acids. Germline V gene lookup returns CDR1 LNHDA and CDR2 SQIVND (reference sequence). With 5 bases removed from V and 4 bases from J, the gap between germline ends came to 11 bases. Here the CDR3 DNA reads TGTGCCAGTAGTCGACCGGGGGGCACTGAAGCTTTCTTT. It translates to CASSRPGGTEAFF.

The J gene is TRBJ1-3, the V gene TRBV19; 7 nucleotides match TRBD1. Germline V gene lookup returns CDR1 LNHDA and CDR2 SQIVND (reference sequence). With V trimmed by 3 bases and J by 3 bases, 5 bases remained unmatched. There are 15 residues in the CDR3. CDR3 amino acids: CASSIDREYGNTIYF. CDR3 nucleotide sequence: TGTGCCAGTAGTATTGACAGGGAATATGGAAACACCATATATTTT.

J is TRBJ2-3 and V is TRBV9, with D perhaps matching TRBD2 (5 bases). Germline V gene data show CDR1 as SGDLS and CDR2 as YYNGEE. The CDR3 consists of 15 residues. V gave up 0 bases and J gave up 2 bases, with 10 bases separating them. The CDR3 DNA sequence: TGTGCCAGCAGCGTAGCACTAGAGTTCACAGATACGCAGTATTTT. It is translated as CASSVALEFTDTQYF.

V and J are TRBV4-2 and TRBJ1-1; possibly TRBD1 for D (5 bases). Germline lookup yields CDR1 LGHNA and CDR2 YNFKEQ. The CDR3 covers 15 residues. With 1 base removed from V and 1 base from J, the gap between germline ends came to 10 bases. CDR3 nucleotides: TGTGCCAGCAGCCAAGGGTTTGACAGGAACACTGAAGCTTTCTTT. Protein: CASSQGFDRNTEAFF.

This chain links TRBV28 with TRBJ1-5; 8 bases match TRBD1. Germline V gives CDR1 MDHEN, CDR2 SYDVKM. The CDR3 totals 14 residues. V trimming: 8 bases; J trimming: 5 bases; junction bases outside the gene matches: 8. The chain's CDR3 is CASRGYRGYQPQHF. As DNA, the CDR3 is TGTGCCAGCCGGGGGTACAGGGGGTATCAGCCCCAGCATTTT. The whole variable domain, filled in from reference TRBV28 and TRBJ1-5, reads DVKVTQSSRYLVKRTGEKVFLECVQDMDHENMFWYRQDPGLGLRLIYFSYDVKMKEKGDIPEGYSVSREKKERFSLILESASTNQTSMYLCASRGYRGYQPQHFGDGTRLSIL.

This clone appeared a single time. The genes are TRBV9 and TRBJ1-4; 8 positions match TRBD1. V lost 1 base and J lost 7; bases outside the gene matches: 6. Germline loops: CDR1 SGDLS, CDR2 YYNGEE. This CDR3 contains 15 residues. The CDR3 DNA sequence: TGTGCCAGCAGCGTACAGGGGGCAGGAGGTGAAAAACTGTTTTTT. Amino acids: CASSVQGAGGEKLFF. Filled out from reference TRBV9 and TRBJ1-4, the complete variable domain reads DSGVTQTPKHLITATGQRVTLRCSPRSGDLSVYWYQQSLDQGLQFLIQYYNGEERAKGNILERFSAQQFPDLHSELNLSSLELGDSALYFCASSVQGAGGEKLFFGSGTQLSVL.

The V gene is TRBV6-5, the J gene TRBJ1-1, with D maybe TRBD1 (5 bases). Germline-derived CDR1 and CDR2 are MNHEY and SVGAGI. Trimming cost V 4 bases and J 5 bases, with 17 bases left between them. This CDR3 is 15 amino acids long. The CDR3 region is CASSLRRGAGTEAFF. The CDR3 DNA is TGTGCCAGCAGTTTAAGAAGGGGCGCCGGGACTGAAGCTTTCTTT.

This clone appeared a single time. The CDR3 DNA is TGCGCCAGCAGCCCAAACCAAGAGACCCAGTACTTC. Protein product: CASSPNQETQYF. The rearrangement uses TRBV4-1 and TRBJ2-5; unclear D gene. CDR3 length: 12 residues. Germline assignment: CDR1 MGHRA and CDR2 YSYEKL. V gave up 4 bases and J gave up 0 bases, with 3 bases separating them.

This clone has a single count. This chain joins TRBV28 and TRBJ2-5; the D is unclear. CDR3 length: 12 residues. The ends were cut back, 1 base at V and 5 bases at J, with 5 bases in the middle. Germline CDR1 reads MDHEN; CDR2 reads SYDVKM. The CDR3 nucleotides are TGTGCCAGCAGTTTATCTAGGGAGACCCAGTACTTC. Protein product: CASSLSRETQYF.

The rearrangement uses TRBV27 and TRBJ1-1, with 9 bases fitting TRBD1. V shed 5 bases and J 13 bases; nucleotides not matched to a gene: 11. The CDR3 extends over 13 amino acids. The germline V gene has CDR1 MNHEY and CDR2 SMNVEV (reference sequence). CDR3 amino acids: CASSLTGGLEGFF. The CDR3 DNA reads as TGTGCCAGCAGTCTAACAGGGGGCTTAGAGGGTTTCTTT.

In its sample, this clone was seen once. The same CDR3 arises from other DNA sequences in this sample as well. This chain connects TRBV19 to TRBJ1-1; no clear D. Germline-derived CDR1 and CDR2 are LNHDA and SQIVND (reference sequence). This CDR3 has 13 residues. Deletions cut 3 bases from V and 2 bases from J, with 7 bases between. CDR3 sequence (DNA): TGTGCCAGTAGTATCTCGGGAAACACTGAAGCTTTCTTT. Its translation: CASSISGNTEAFF.

The V and J genes are TRBV30 and TRBJ2-7, with 12 bases identical to TRBD2. CDR3 length: 14 amino acids. With 2 bases clipped from V and 4 bases from J, the junction kept 3 bases outside the gene matches. Germline lookup yields CDR1 GTSNPN and CDR2 SVGIG (reference sequence). CDR3 coding DNA: TGTGCCTGGAGTAGACTAGCGGGAGTGTACGAGCAGTACTTC. Residues: CAWSRLAGVYEQYF.

The chain joins TRBV19 to TRBJ1-5; no definite D call. The germline V and J ends were trimmed by 7 bases and 6 bases, with 19 bases remaining between them. The length of the CDR3 is 15 residues. Germline V gene lookup returns CDR1 LNHDA and CDR2 SQIVND (reference sequence). CDR3 sequence (DNA): TGTGCCAGTATCGGGGAACGGGTATCAGTTCAGCCCCAGCATTTT. Protein product: CASIGERVSVQPQHF.

The chain has TRBV6-1 and TRBJ1-4; 7 bases agree with TRBD1. CDR3 length equals 15 residues. Germline-derived CDR1 and CDR2 are MNHNS and SASEGT. J gave up 10 bases and V 0 bases, and 8 bases lay outside the gene matches. CDR3 in amino acids: CASSEAPRGVGKLFF. The CDR3 nucleotides are TGTGCCAGCAGTGAAGCGCCCAGGGGGGTGGGAAAACTGTTTTTT.

This chain joins TRBV7-5 and TRBJ1-2. TRBV7-5 is recorded as a pseudogene. The CDR3 totals 15 residues. This CDR3 reads CARRHSGEGPLGYTF. The DNA of the CDR3 is TGTGCCAGAAGACATAGTGGTGAGGGTCCCCTTGGCTACACCTTC.

The V and J genes are TRBV6-5 and TRBJ2-1; 7 nucleotides agree with TRBD2. Germline CDR1 reads MNHEY; CDR2 reads SVGAGI. J lost 9 bases, V lost 5 bases, and 7 bases had no gene match. The CDR3 totals 13 residues. The CDR3 reads CASSTSLAIEQFF. DNA of the CDR3: TGTGCCAGCAGTACTTCACTAGCGATTGAGCAGTTCTTC.

The CDR3 protein is CASSLARGGGTEAFF. CDR3 sequence (DNA): TGTGCCAGCAGCTTAGCGCGTGGGGGGGGTACTGAAGCTTTCTTT. V and J are TRBV7-8 and TRBJ1-1, with D possibly being TRBD1 (5 bases). V gave up 0 bases and J gave up 5 bases, with 13 bases separating them. The CDR3 is 15 residues long. Per the germline V gene, CDR1 is SGHVS and CDR2 is FQNEAQ.

This chain links TRBV28 with TRBJ2-7; D is uncertain. This CDR3 is 12 amino acids long. CDR1 is MDHEN and CDR2 is SYDVKM in the germline V gene. The V end lost 6 bases, the J end lost 2 bases, and 8 bases lay between the germline ends. CDR3: CASSSTTYEQYF. For the CDR3, the DNA is TGTGCCAGCAGCTCTACGACCTACGAGCAGTACTTC.